A single sample is the source of the 15 T cell receptor beta chains below, sequenced in a study of cytomegalovirus exposure and HLA in healthy donors. PCR primers comprised 60 Vbeta and 13 Jbeta primers. The repertoire was sequenced with immunoSEQ multiplex PCR; TCRdb's copy has only in-frame clones and lacks some. The repertoire includes about 160,000 clones, approximately 88% of them detected once, and less than 0.4% sits in the top ten. The material sequenced was PBMCs. These receptor sequences come from a boy younger than 10 in good health and CMV-seronegative.

This clone was counted between two and nine times. This chain connects TRBV5-5 to TRBJ2-1; possible D gene TRBD2, 5 bases. The CDR3 extends over 11 amino acids. Germline V lookup: CDR1 SGHKS, CDR2 YYEKEE (reference sequence). V was cut by 5 bases and J by 10 bases, with 10 bases left in between. The DNA of the CDR3 is TGTGCCAGCAGTATAGGACTCGAGCAGTTCTTC. The encoded protein is CASSIGLEQFF.

This sequence joins TRBV10-3 and TRBJ1-2; TRBD1 matches 7 bases. The CDR3 runs 14 residues. Germline CDR1 reads ENHRY; CDR2 reads SYGVKD. The trim removed 6 bases at V and 6 bases at J, leaving 10 bases unmatched. DNA of the CDR3: TGTGCCATCAGCCCCGGGACAGCTACGGATGGCTACACCTTC. This encodes CAISPGTATDGYTF.

V usage is TRBV9 and J usage is TRBJ2-7; TRBD2 is a possible D gene (5 bases). V dropped 3 bases and J dropped 3 bases, with 13 bases sitting between them. Germline V CDR1 and CDR2: SGDLS, YYNGEE. This CDR3 region has 14 residues. DNA for the CDR3: TGTGCCAGCAGCGCGGACTGGGCGAACTACGAGCAGTACTTC. It specifies CASSADWANYEQYF.

The rearrangement joins TRBV7-7 to TRBJ2-7, with D perhaps TRBD1 (5 bases). This CDR3 is 11 amino acids long. Germline CDR1 and CDR2: SSHAT and FNYEAQ (reference sequence). CDR3 region: CGWTPSYEQYF. The CDR3 coding sequence is TGTGGTTGGACACCTTCCTACGAGCAGTACTTC.

As to this clone: No conserved phenylalanine or tryptophan ends this CDR3, so it is likely a read error. This chain joins TRBV6-5 and TRBJ1-2; TRBD1 is a possible D gene (6 bases). Germline V gene lookup returns CDR1 MNHEY and CDR2 SVGAGI. CDR3 length equals 14 residues. V was trimmed by 0 bases and J by 4 bases, leaving 9 bases between them. Here the CDR3 reads CASSYSRTAYGYTL. The CDR3 DNA sequence: TGTGCCAGCAGTTACTCCCGGACAGCCTATGGCTACACCCTC.

V gene TRBV5-1 combines with J gene TRBJ2-5, with 13 bases fitting TRBD2. The DNA end favors TRBJ2-7, so the J call may be wrong. CDR1 is SGHRS, CDR2 YFSETQ, per germline. The CDR3 covers 16 residues. The CDR3 reads CASSSAGLAGAYEQYF. CDR3 sequence (DNA): TGCGCCAGCAGCTCAGCCGGACTAGCGGGAGCATACGAGCAGTACTTC.

The chain links TRBV28 to TRBJ2-1; 7 positions agree with TRBD2. This CDR3 region has 14 residues. V lost 9 bases and J lost 5; bases outside the gene matches: 10. Germline assignment: CDR1 MDHEN and CDR2 SYDVKM. Here the CDR3 reads CARGRVQGHNEQFF. The CDR3 bases are TGTGCCAGGGGGAGGGTCCAGGGACACAATGAGCAGTTCTTC.

J is TRBJ2-4 and V is TRBV6-1; 7 nucleotides match TRBD1. The V and J ends lost 6 bases and 8 bases, in that order; junction bases with no gene match: 7. Germline V gives CDR1 MNHNS, CDR2 SASEGT. The CDR3 consists of 13 residues. The CDR3 DNA reads as TGTGCCAGCAGCCGGAGGACAGGTGACATTCAGTACTTC. Its translation: CASSRRTGDIQYF.

V and J are TRBV6-1 and TRBJ2-7, with D maybe TRBD1 (5 bases). Germline CDR1 and CDR2: MNHNS and SASEGT. CDR3 length equals 15 residues. With 3 bases removed from V and 4 bases from J, the gap between germline ends came to 16 bases. CDR3 bases: TGTGCCAGCAGTGATGGGGCAGGGTGGAGTTACGAGCAGTACTTC. It is translated as CASSDGAGWSYEQYF.

As regards this clone: A junction boundary mismatches the germline segment, possibly from a read error. The chain uses TRBV5-6 and TRBJ2-1, with a possible D match to TRBD2 (6 bases). Germline CDR1 SGHDT, CDR2 YYEEEE. The CDR3 is made up of 16 amino acids. The CDR3 nucleotides are TGTGCCAGTTACCTGGGGCGCAGGGACTCCAACAATGAGCAGTTCTTC. Its translation: CASYLGRRDSNNEQFF.

CDR3 in amino acids: CASKVSSGANVLTF. Here the CDR3 DNA reads TGTGCCAGTAAAGTGAGCTCTGGGGCCAACGTCCTGACTTTC. The chain uses TRBV19 and TRBJ2-6; unclear D gene. The CDR3 consists of 14 residues. Trimming stripped 7 bases from V and 0 bases from J, with 7 bases between. Looked up from germline, CDR1 is LNHDA and CDR2 is SQIVND (reference sequence).

J is TRBJ2-4 and V is TRBV4-1, with a weak D call TRBD1 (6 bases). Germline V gene lookup returns CDR1 MGHRA and CDR2 YSYEKL. V was pared by 4 bases and J by 8 bases, with 15 bases between. The CDR3 sequence is 14 residues long. The CDR3 here is CASSPETDRDIQYF. The CDR3 bases are TGCGCCAGCAGCCCTGAAACGGACAGAGACATTCAGTACTTC.

J is TRBJ2-1 and V is TRBV27; TRBD1 agrees at 10 bases. V trimming: 5 bases; J trimming: 7 bases; junction bases outside the gene matches: 2. The germline gives CDR1 MNHEY, CDR2 SMNVEV (reference sequence). This CDR3 region has 13 residues. Written as DNA, the CDR3 is TGTGCCAGCAGTGGGACAGGGGTAAATGAGCAGTTCTTC. It translates to CASSGTGVNEQFF.

This clone was seen just once. The chain joins TRBV27 to TRBJ2-3, with D possibly matching TRBD2 (6 bases). The V end was cut by 2 bases, the J end by 1 base, with 10 bases between. CDR1 and CDR2 (germline): MNHEY, SMNVEV (reference sequence). The CDR3 is 15 amino acids. CDR3 sequence (DNA): TGTGCCAGCAGTTTAGGGACTCTTGGCACAGATACGCAGTATTTT. It codes for CASSLGTLGTDTQYF.

V and J are TRBV30 and TRBJ2-5; TRBD2 might be the D (6 bases). There are 14 residues in the CDR3. Trimming cost V 0 bases and J 5 bases, with 13 bases left between them. Looked up from germline, CDR1 is GTSNPN and CDR2 is SVGIG (reference sequence). As DNA, the CDR3 is TGTGCCTGGAGTGTACACGGGAGAGGTGAGACCCAGTACTTC. This codes for CAWSVHGRGETQYF.